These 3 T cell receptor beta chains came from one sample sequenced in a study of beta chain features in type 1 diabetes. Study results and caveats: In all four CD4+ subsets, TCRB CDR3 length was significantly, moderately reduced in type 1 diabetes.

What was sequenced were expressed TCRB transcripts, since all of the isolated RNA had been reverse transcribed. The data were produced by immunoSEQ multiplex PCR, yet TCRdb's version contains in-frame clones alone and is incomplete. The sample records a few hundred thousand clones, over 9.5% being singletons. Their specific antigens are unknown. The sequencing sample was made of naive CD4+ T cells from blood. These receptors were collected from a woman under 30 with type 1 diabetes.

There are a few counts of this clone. This CDR3 reads CASSPPWTSTFQDEQFF. The DNA for the CDR3 is TGTGCCAGCAGCCCCCCCTGGACTAGCACGTTTCAGGATGAGCAGTTCTTC. The V and J genes are TRBV9 and TRBJ2-1; 8 bases are a match to TRBD2. Germline V gene data show CDR1 as SGDLS and CDR2 as YYNGEE. This CDR3 has 17 residues. V lost 4 bases, J lost 8 bases, and 17 bases stayed unmatched.

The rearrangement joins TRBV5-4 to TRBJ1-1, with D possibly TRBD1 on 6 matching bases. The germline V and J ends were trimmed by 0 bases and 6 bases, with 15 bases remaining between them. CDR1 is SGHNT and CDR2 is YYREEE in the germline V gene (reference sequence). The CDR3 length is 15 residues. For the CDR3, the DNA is TGTGCCAGCAGCTTGGGGGGGCGGGGGCAATCTGAAGCTTTCTTT. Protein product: CASSLGGRGQSEAFF.

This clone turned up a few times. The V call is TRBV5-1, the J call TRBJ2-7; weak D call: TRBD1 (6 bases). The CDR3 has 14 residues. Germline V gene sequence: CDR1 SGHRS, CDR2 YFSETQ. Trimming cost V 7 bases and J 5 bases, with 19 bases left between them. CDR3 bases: TGCGCCAGCGCAAGACAGCCAGGGGTCGACGAGCAGTACTTC. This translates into CASARQPGVDEQYF.